This T cell receptor (beta chain) appears in the sequencing data of a study of monozygotic twins with inflammatory bowel disease. TCRdb processed the 5' RACE reads again and assigns one entry to each CDR3 protein, with no DNA. The sample totals more than 300,000 distinct CDR3 sequences. Note on this clonotype: Its antigen is still unknown.

Whole-study findings and limits: Individual T cell subtypes were not distinguishable.

The length of the CDR3 is 19 residues. The germline V gene encodes CDR1 LGHDT and CDR2 YNNKEL (reference sequence). V is TRBV3-1 and J is TRBJ2-4; TCRdb indicates TRBD1, and absent DNA this call remains unverified. Source material: blood. This TCR was recovered from a human donor with ulcerative colitis or Crohn's disease, or a healthy co-twin of an affected twin (not recorded which). The CDR3 sequence is CASSQRSPGTGEAKNIQYF.